Listed below are T cell receptor beta chains from one sample, sequenced in a study of blood T cell repertoires in COVID-19. Repertoires were generated with immunoSEQ multiplex PCR, while TCRdb's copy carries only in-frame clones and drops some. The sample lists some 230,000 clones, 86% occurring once. The sample was peripheral blood. Source of these receptors: a man aged 30-40 years who had recovered from COVID-19. The CDR3 runs from the conserved cysteine through the conserved F or W. The D gene is left open where the match is weak. Expanded clones are given a class, and other clones once, few, many or no size at all.

v_call: TRBV10-3; clone_size: NA; j_call: TRBJ1-2; d_call: TRBD1; cdr3_aa: CALSGQGTRWGYTF; cdr3_nt: TGTGCCTTGTCGGGACAGGGAACCCGTTGGGGCTACACCTTC
v_call: TRBV15; clone_size: NA; j_call: TRBJ1-1; d_call: NA; cdr3_aa: CATSRTLGGTEAFF; cdr3_nt: TGTGCCACCAGCAGGACTCTCGGCGGCACTGAAGCTTTCTTT
v_call: TRBV3-1/TRBV3-2; clone_size: NA; j_call: TRBJ1-1; d_call: TRBD1; cdr3_aa: CASSLRTGNTEAFF; cdr3_nt: TGTGCCAGCAGCCTACGGACAGGGAACACTGAAGCTTTCTTT
v_call: TRBV6-4; clone_size: medium-sized; j_call: TRBJ2-3; d_call: NA; cdr3_aa: CASSRGGGQGTDTQYF; cdr3_nt: TGTGCCTCTTCACGAGGGGGGGGTCAGGGAACAGATACGCAGTATTTT
v_call: TRBV19; clone_size: NA; j_call: TRBJ1-1; d_call: NA; cdr3_aa: CASSTNRVLNTEAFF; cdr3_nt: TGTGCCAGTAGTACGAACAGGGTCTTGAACACTGAAGCTTTCTTT
v_call: TRBV10-3; clone_size: NA; j_call: TRBJ2-1; d_call: NA; cdr3_aa: CAISRGEGSYNEQFF; cdr3_nt: TGTGCCATCAGTAGAGGTGAAGGCTCCTACAATGAGCAGTTCTTC
v_call: TRBV2; clone_size: NA; j_call: TRBJ2-5; d_call: NA; cdr3_aa: CASSGGVGETQYF; cdr3_nt: TGTGCCAGCAGCGGAGGGGTGGGAGAGACCCAGTACTTC
v_call: TRBV12-3/TRBV12-4; clone_size: once; j_call: TRBJ2-7; d_call: NA; cdr3_aa: CASTDSGRGEQYF; cdr3_nt: TGTGCCAGCACCGATAGCGGCCGTGGGGAGCAGTACTTC
v_call: TRBV5-6; clone_size: few; j_call: TRBJ2-1; d_call: NA; cdr3_aa: CASSLTGTSFF; cdr3_nt: TGTGCCAGCAGCTTAACCGGGACTTCGTTCTTC
v_call: TRBV27; clone_size: NA; j_call: TRBJ1-2; d_call: NA; cdr3_aa: CASSTQGPYGYTF; cdr3_nt: TGTGCCAGCAGCACACAGGGACCCTATGGCTACACCTTC
v_call: TRBV6-5; clone_size: NA; j_call: TRBJ2-3; d_call: TRBD1; cdr3_aa: CASSSPGGGTDTQYF; cdr3_nt: TGTGCCAGCAGTTCGCCAGGGGGTGGGACAGATACGCAGTATTTT
v_call: TRBV6-5; clone_size: NA; j_call: TRBJ1-5; d_call: TRBD1; cdr3_aa: CASSSSRQGQPQHF; cdr3_nt: TGTGCCAGCAGTTCCAGTCGACAGGGCCAGCCCCAGCATTTT
v_call: TRBV11-3; clone_size: NA; j_call: TRBJ2-1; d_call: NA; cdr3_aa: CASSSREYNEQFF; cdr3_nt: TGTGCCAGCAGCTCCCGCGAGTACAATGAGCAGTTCTTC
v_call: TRBV10-1; clone_size: NA; j_call: TRBJ1-1; d_call: TRBD1; cdr3_aa: CASSENRGRNTEAFF; cdr3_nt: TGCGCCAGCAGTGAGAACAGGGGGCGGAACACTGAAGCTTTCTTT